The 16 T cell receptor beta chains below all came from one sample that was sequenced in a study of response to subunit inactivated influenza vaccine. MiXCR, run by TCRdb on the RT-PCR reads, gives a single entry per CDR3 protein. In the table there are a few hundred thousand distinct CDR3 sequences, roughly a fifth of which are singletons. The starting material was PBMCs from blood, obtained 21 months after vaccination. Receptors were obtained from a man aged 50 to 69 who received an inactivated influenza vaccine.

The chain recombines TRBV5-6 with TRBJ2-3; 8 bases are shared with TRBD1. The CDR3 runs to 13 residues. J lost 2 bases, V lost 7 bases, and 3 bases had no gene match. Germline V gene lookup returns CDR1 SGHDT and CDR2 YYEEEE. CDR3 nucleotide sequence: TGTGCCAGCTCGGACAGGGACACAGATACGCAGTATTTT. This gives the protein CASSDRDTDTQYF.

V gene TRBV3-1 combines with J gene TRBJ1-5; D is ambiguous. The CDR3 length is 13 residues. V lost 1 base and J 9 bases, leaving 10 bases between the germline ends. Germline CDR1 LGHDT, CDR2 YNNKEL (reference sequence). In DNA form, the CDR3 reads TGTGCCAGCAGCCAAGCAAGGACTGGGCCCCAGCATTTT. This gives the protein CASSQARTGPQHF.

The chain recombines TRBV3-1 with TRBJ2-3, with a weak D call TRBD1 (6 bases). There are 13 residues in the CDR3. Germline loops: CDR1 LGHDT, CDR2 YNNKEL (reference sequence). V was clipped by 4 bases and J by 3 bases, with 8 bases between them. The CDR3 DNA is TGTGCCAGCAGCCTTAGGGGGACAGATACGCAGTATTTT. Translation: CASSLRGTDTQYF.

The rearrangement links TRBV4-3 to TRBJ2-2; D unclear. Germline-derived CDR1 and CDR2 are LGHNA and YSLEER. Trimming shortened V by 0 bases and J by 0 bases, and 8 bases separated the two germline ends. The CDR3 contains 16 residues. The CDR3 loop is CASSQERQPNTGELFF. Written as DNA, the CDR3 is TGCGCCAGCAGCCAAGAACGGCAACCGAACACCGGGGAGCTGTTTTTT.

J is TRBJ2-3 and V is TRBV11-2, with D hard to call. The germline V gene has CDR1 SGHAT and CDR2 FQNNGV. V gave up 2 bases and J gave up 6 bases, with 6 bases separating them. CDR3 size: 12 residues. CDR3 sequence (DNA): TGTGCCAGCAGCTTACGACTTGATACGCAGTATTTT. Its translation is CASSLRLDTQYF. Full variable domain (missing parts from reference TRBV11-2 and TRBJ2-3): EAGVAQSPRYKIIEKRQSVAFWCNPISGHATLYWYQQILGQGPKLLIQFQNNGVVDDSQLPKDRFSAERLKGVDSTLKIQPAKLEDSAVYLCASSLRLDTQYFGPGTRLTVL.

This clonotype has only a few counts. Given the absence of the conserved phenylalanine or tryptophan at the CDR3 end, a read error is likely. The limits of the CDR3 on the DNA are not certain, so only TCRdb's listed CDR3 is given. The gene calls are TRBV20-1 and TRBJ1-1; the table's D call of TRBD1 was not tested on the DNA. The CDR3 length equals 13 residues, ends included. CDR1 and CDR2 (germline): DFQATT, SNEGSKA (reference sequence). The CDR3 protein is CSASEWDRDPLSV.

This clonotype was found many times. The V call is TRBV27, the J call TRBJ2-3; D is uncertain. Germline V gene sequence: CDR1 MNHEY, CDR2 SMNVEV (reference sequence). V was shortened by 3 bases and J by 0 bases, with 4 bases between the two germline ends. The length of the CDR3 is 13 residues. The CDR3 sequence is CASSFRSTDTQYF. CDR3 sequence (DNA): TGTGCCAGCAGTTTTAGGAGCACAGATACGCAGTATTTT.

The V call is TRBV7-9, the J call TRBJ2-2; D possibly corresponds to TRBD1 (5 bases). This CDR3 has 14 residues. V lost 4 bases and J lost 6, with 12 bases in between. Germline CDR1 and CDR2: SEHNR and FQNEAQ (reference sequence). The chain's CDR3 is CASSSWLGAGELFF. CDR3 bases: TGTGCCAGCAGCTCCTGGTTAGGGGCCGGGGAGCTGTTTTTT.

The CDR3 here is CASSRLPQETQYF. The CDR3 nucleotides read TGCGCCAGCTCCAGATTGCCCCAAGAGACCCAGTACTTC. This chain links TRBV4-1 with TRBJ2-5; D is uncertain. Germline V gene lookup returns CDR1 MGHRA and CDR2 YSYEKL. V was shortened by 8 bases and J by 1 base, with 11 bases between the two germline ends. This CDR3 has 13 residues.

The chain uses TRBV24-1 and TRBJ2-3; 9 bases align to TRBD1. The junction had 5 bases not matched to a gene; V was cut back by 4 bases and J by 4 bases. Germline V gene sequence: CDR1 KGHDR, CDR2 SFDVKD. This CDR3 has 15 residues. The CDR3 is CATSEPGQGSDTQYF. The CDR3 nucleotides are TGTGCCACCAGTGAGCCGGGACAGGGCTCAGATACGCAGTATTTT.

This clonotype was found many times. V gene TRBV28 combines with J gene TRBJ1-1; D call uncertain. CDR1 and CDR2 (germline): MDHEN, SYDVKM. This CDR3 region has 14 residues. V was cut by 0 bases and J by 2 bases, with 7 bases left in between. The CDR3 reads CASSLWPANTEAFF. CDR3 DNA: TGTGCCAGCAGTTTATGGCCGGCAAACACTGAAGCTTTCTTT.

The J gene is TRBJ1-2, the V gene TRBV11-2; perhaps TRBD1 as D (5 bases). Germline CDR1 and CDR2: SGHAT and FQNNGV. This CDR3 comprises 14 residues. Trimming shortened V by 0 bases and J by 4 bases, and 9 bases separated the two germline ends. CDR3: CASSLDPGTYGYTF. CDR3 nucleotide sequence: TGTGCCAGCAGCTTAGATCCCGGGACCTATGGCTACACCTTC.

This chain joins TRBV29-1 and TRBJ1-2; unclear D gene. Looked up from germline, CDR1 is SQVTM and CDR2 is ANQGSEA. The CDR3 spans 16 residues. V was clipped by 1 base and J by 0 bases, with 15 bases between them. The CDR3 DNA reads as TGCAGCGTTGAAGGAACGGGTCCACAAGCTAACTATGGCTACACCTTC. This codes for CSVEGTGPQANYGYTF.

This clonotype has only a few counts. CDR3: CASSSSGRVTYNEQFF. DNA of the CDR3: TGTGCCAGCAGCTCTAGCGGGAGGGTTACCTACAATGAGCAGTTCTTC. V and J are TRBV9 and TRBJ2-1; 12 positions match TRBD2. Germline loops: CDR1 SGDLS, CDR2 YYNGEE. The junction had 4 bases not matched to a gene; V was cut back by 4 bases and J by 2 bases. This CDR3 has 16 amino acids.

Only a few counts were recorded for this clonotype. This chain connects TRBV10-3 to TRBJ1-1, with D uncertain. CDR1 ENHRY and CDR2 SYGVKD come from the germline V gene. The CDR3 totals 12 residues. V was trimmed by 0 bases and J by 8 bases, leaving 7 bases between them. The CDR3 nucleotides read TGTGCCATCAGTGAGTCCTTAGAGGAAGCTTTCTTT. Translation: CAISESLEEAFF.

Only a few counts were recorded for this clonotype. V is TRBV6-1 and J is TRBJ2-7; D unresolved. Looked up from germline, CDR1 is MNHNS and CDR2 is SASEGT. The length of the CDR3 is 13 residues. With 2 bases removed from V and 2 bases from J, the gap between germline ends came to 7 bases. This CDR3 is CASSEIQAYEQYF. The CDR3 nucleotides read TGTGCCAGCAGTGAAATTCAAGCCTACGAGCAGTACTTC.